This T cell receptor beta chain came from a study of HIV-infected children after antiretroviral therapy interruption. Worth noting for this clonotype: The antigen remains unidentified. At one of its ends the junction is not consistent with the germline gene, which may arise from a read error.

RNA-based 3' RACE libraries used unique molecular identifiers. TCRdb reprocessed the 3' RACE reads via MiXCR and lists one record per CDR3 protein. The sample yields 90,000 or so distinct CDR3 sequences, about 7% seen once. Study results and caveats: After treatment interruption started, naive CD4+ CDR3 overlap across time points dropped.

Noted treatment: PENTA 11 planned treatment interruption arm or continuous ART arm. The CDR3 extends over 16 amino acids. Germline CDR1 LGHNA, CDR2 YNFKEQ. The chain joins TRBV4-2 to TRBJ1-2; D might be TRBD1 (6 bases). Sequenced here: CD45RA+ CD4+ T cells from PBMCs, pooled from several time points, sampled from a donor given antiretroviral therapy, either interrupted or continuous. As for subset: naive CD4+ CD45RA+ CD45RO- T cells. This sequence originates from a pool of human donors with HIV. The CDR3 loop reads CASSQVLGDTNCGYTF. DNA for the CDR3: TGTGCCAGCAGCCAAGTTTTGGGGGACACTAACTGTGGCTACACCTTC.